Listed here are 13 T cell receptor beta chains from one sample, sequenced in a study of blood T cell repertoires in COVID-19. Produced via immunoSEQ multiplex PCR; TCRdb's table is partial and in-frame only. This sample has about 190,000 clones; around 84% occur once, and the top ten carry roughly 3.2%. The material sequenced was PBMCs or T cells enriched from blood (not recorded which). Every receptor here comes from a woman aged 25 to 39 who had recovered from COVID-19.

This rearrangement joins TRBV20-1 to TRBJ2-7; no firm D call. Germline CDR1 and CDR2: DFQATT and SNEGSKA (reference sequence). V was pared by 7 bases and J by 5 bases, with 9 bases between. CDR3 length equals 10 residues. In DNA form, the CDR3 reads TGCAGTGGGCTAGTCGACGAGCAGTACTTC. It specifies CSGLVDEQYF.

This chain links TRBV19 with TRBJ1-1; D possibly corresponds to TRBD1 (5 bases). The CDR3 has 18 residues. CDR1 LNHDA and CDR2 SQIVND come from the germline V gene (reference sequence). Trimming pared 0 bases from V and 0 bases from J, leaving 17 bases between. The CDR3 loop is CASSIDFRQGRMNTEAFF. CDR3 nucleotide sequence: TGTGCCAGTAGTATAGATTTCCGGCAGGGCCGGATGAACACTGAAGCTTTCTTT.

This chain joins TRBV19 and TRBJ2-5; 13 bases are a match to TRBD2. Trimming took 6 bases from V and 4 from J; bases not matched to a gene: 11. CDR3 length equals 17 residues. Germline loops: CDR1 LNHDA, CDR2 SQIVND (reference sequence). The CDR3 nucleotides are TGTGCCAGTAGCTACAGGCGACTAGCGGGAGGTGGAGAGACCCAGTACTTC. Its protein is CASSYRRLAGGGETQYF.

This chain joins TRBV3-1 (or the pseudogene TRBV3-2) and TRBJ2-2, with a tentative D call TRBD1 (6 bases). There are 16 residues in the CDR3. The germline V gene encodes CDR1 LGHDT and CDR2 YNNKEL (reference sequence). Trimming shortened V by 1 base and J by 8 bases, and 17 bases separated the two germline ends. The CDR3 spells CASSQVMPQGLGELFF. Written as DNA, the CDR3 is TGTGCCAGCAGCCAAGTGATGCCACAGGGTTTGGGGGAGCTGTTTTTT.

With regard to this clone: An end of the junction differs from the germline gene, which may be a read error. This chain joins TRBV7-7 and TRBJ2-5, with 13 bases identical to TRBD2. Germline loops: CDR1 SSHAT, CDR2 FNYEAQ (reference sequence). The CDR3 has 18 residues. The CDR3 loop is CASSPGTSGNRNQETQYF. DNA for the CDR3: TGTGCTAGCAGCCCCGGGACTAGCGGGAACAGGAACCAAGAGACCCAGTACTTC.

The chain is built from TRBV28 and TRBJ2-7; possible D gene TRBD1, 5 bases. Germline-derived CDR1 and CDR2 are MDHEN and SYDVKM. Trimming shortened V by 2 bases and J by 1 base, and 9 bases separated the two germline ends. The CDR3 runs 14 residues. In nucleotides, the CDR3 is TGTGCCAGCAGTTTAAATCCAGGGTCCTACGAGCAGTACTTC. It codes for CASSLNPGSYEQYF.

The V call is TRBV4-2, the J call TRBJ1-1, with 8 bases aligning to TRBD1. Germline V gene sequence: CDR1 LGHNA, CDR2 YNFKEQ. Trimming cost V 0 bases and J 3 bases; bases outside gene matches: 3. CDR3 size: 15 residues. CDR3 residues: CASSQESGQDTEAFF. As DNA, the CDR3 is TGTGCCAGCAGCCAAGAATCGGGACAGGACACTGAAGCTTTCTTT.

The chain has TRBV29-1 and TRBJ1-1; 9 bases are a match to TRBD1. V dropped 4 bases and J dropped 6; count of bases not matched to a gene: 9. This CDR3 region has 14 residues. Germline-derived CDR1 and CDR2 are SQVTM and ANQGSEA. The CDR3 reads CSVGPGTGKSEAFF. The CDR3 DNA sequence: TGCAGCGTTGGGCCTGGGACAGGGAAATCTGAAGCTTTCTTT.

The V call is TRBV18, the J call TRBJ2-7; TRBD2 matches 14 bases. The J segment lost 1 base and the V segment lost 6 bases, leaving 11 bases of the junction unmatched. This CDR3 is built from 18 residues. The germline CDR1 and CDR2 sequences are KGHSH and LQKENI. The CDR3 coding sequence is TGTGCCAGCTCGTCGACTAGCGGGGGGGCCTTTGCGTCCTACGAGCAGTACGTC. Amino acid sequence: CASSSTSGGAFASYEQYV.

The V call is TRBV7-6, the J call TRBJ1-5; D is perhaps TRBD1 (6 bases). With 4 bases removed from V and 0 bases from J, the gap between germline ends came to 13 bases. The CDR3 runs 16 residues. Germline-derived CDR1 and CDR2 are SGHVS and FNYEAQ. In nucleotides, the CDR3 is TGTGCCAGCAGCTCAAGCCGGGACATTAGCAATCAGCCCCAGCATTTT. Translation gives CASSSSRDISNQPQHF.

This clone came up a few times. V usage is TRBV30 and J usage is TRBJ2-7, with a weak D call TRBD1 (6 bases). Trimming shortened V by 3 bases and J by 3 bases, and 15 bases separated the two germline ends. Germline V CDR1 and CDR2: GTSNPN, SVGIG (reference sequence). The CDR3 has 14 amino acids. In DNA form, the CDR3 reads TGTGCCTGGAGAATAGGGGACATAGTCTACGAGCAGTACTTC. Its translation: CAWRIGDIVYEQYF.

The CDR3 is CASSVGQGTSGNTIYF. In nucleotides, the CDR3 is TGTGCCAGCAGCGTAGGACAGGGCACCTCTGGAAACACCATATATTTT. The rearrangement joins TRBV5-4 to TRBJ1-3; 8 nucleotides agree with TRBD1. Germline V lookup: CDR1 SGHNT, CDR2 YYREEE (reference sequence). The J segment lost 0 bases and the V segment lost 4 bases, leaving 6 bases of the junction unmatched. There are 16 residues in the CDR3.

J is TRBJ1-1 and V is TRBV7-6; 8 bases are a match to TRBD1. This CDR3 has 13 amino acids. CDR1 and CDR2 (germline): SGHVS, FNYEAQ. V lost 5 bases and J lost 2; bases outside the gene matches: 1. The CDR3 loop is CASSGQGNTEAFF. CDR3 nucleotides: TGTGCCAGCAGCGGACAGGGAAACACTGAAGCTTTCTTT.